The rows below give T cell receptor beta chains drawn from one sample of a study of blood T cell repertoires in COVID-19. Clones were read by immunoSEQ multiplex PCR, and TCRdb kept only the in-frame ones, dropping some. The table has about 220,000 clones, around 80% seen once. Sequencing was carried out using peripheral blood. The receptor source for this set is a man aged 50-60 years with active or convalescent COVID-19. Each CDR3 is given with its conserved first and last residue. The D gene is left open where the match is weak. Size values are once, few and many counts, or a class for expanded clones, and some rows have none.

D gene: .
V gene: TRBV6-2/TRBV6-3
clone size: .
J gene: TRBJ2-2
CDR3 protein: CASSLGVTGELFF
CDR3 DNA: TGTGCCAGCAGTTTAGGGGTCACCGGGGAGCTGTTTTTT

D gene: TRBD1
V gene: TRBV11-2
clone size: once
J gene: TRBJ2-2
CDR3 protein: CASSSTGAGELFF
CDR3 DNA: TGTGCCAGCAGCTCGACAGGGGCTGGGGAGCTGTTTTTT

D gene: TRBD1
V gene: TRBV7-2
clone size: .
J gene: TRBJ2-1
CDR3 protein: CASSSRYPGQGHNEQFF
CDR3 DNA: TGTGCCAGCAGCTCGCGCTATCCGGGACAGGGGCACAATGAGCAGTTCTTC

D gene: TRBD2
V gene: TRBV18
clone size: .
J gene: TRBJ2-1
CDR3 protein: CASSPVAGGPDNEQFF
CDR3 DNA: TGTGCCAGCTCACCGGTAGCGGGAGGGCCCGACAATGAGCAGTTCTTC

D gene: .
V gene: TRBV19
clone size: .
J gene: TRBJ1-2
CDR3 protein: CASRQGPGYTF
CDR3 DNA: TGTGCCAGTAGACAGGGTCCTGGCTACACCTTC

D gene: .
V gene: TRBV7-2
clone size: .
J gene: TRBJ1-1
CDR3 protein: CASSLRSFYTEAFF
CDR3 DNA: TGTGCCAGCAGCTTGCGGTCCTTTTACACTGAAGCTTTCTTT

D gene: .
V gene: TRBV5-1
clone size: .
J gene: TRBJ1-3
CDR3 protein: CASSPHNSGTSSGNTIYF
CDR3 DNA: TGCGCCAGCAGCCCTCATAATTCCGGGACAAGCTCTGGAAACACCATATATTTT

D gene: .
V gene: TRBV4-1
clone size: once
J gene: TRBJ1-3
CDR3 protein: CASSQQDSAGGSGNTIYF
CDR3 DNA: TGCGCCAGCAGCCAACAAGACTCGGCAGGAGGCTCTGGAAACACCATATATTTT

D gene: TRBD1
V gene: TRBV11-2
clone size: .
J gene: TRBJ1-1
CDR3 protein: CASSLGTGVRRTEAFF
CDR3 DNA: TGTGCCAGCAGCTTAGGCACAGGGGTGCGAAGGACTGAAGCTTTCTTT

D gene: .
V gene: TRBV7-9
clone size: .
J gene: TRBJ1-6
CDR3 protein: CASSLRDNSPLHF
CDR3 DNA: TGTGCCAGCAGCTTAAGAGATAATTCACCCCTCCACTTT

D gene: .
V gene: TRBV2
clone size: .
J gene: TRBJ1-2
CDR3 protein: CASSPLNSPDYGYTF
CDR3 DNA: TGTGCCAGCAGTCCCCTTAACAGCCCTGACTATGGCTACACCTTC

D gene: TRBD1
V gene: TRBV6-5
clone size: .
J gene: TRBJ2-2
CDR3 protein: CASKLGDRLTGELFF
CDR3 DNA: TGTGCCAGCAAACTTGGGGACAGACTCACCGGGGAGCTGTTTTTT

D gene: TRBD2
V gene: TRBV4-1
clone size: once
J gene: TRBJ2-1
CDR3 protein: CASSQRLAPSYNEQFF
CDR3 DNA: TGCGCCAGCAGCCAAAGACTAGCGCCATCCTACAATGAGCAGTTCTTC

D gene: TRBD2
V gene: TRBV11-2
clone size: .
J gene: TRBJ2-5
CDR3 protein: CASSFGTSGRRSGETQYF
CDR3 DNA: TGTGCCAGCAGCTTCGGGACTAGCGGGAGAAGGAGTGGAGAGACCCAGTACTTC

D gene: .
V gene: TRBV5-6
clone size: .
J gene: TRBJ2-5
CDR3 protein: CASSLDYQETQYF
CDR3 DNA: TGTGCCAGCAGCTTGGACTACCAAGAGACCCAGTACTTC

D gene: .
V gene: TRBV6-2/TRBV6-3
clone size: .
J gene: TRBJ1-2
CDR3 protein: CASSYGQIYGYTF
CDR3 DNA: TGTGCCAGCAGTTACGGACAGATCTATGGCTACACCTTC

D gene: TRBD1
V gene: TRBV19
clone size: once
J gene: TRBJ1-2
CDR3 protein: CASSRGQGANYGYTF
CDR3 DNA: TGTGCCAGTAGTAGAGGACAGGGGGCTAACTATGGCTACACCTTC

D gene: .
V gene: TRBV4-3
clone size: once
J gene: TRBJ2-3
CDR3 protein: CASSLLSSTDTQYF
CDR3 DNA: TGCGCCAGCAGCCTTTTATCTAGCACAGATACGCAGTATTTT

D gene: .
V gene: TRBV5-1
clone size: .
J gene: TRBJ1-2
CDR3 protein: CASSLGGETGFDGYTF
CDR3 DNA: TGCGCCAGCAGCTTGGGTGGGGAGACAGGATTCGATGGCTACACCTTC

D gene: TRBD2
V gene: TRBV19
clone size: .
J gene: TRBJ2-3
CDR3 protein: CASNYLAGTTDTQYF
CDR3 DNA: TGTGCCAGTAACTACTTAGCGGGGACCACAGATACGCAGTATTTT

D gene: .
V gene: TRBV27
clone size: .
J gene: TRBJ2-3
CDR3 protein: CASRSLGSGTDTQYF
CDR3 DNA: TGTGCCAGCAGGTCCCTAGGATCTGGCACAGATACGCAGTATTTT

D gene: TRBD2
V gene: TRBV11-3
clone size: .
J gene: TRBJ2-3
CDR3 protein: CASSLDGGADTQYF
CDR3 DNA: TGTGCCAGCAGCTTAGACGGGGGGGCAGATACGCAGTATTTT

D gene: TRBD1
V gene: TRBV7-9
clone size: few
J gene: TRBJ2-7
CDR3 protein: CASSWGQGYEQYF
CDR3 DNA: TGTGCCAGCAGCTGGGGACAGGGCTACGAGCAGTACTTC

D gene: TRBD2
V gene: TRBV12-5
clone size: .
J gene: TRBJ2-2
CDR3 protein: CASGFNVPPAGGPISTTGELFF
CDR3 DNA: TGTGCTAGTGGTTTCAATGTTCCCCCAGCGGGAGGGCCCATTTCGACCACCGGGGAGCTGTTTTTT

D gene: .
V gene: TRBV7-9
clone size: .
J gene: TRBJ1-1
CDR3 protein: CASSLRQVGTEAFF
CDR3 DNA: TGTGCCAGCAGCTTACGACAGGTTGGCACTGAAGCTTTCTTT

D gene: TRBD1
V gene: TRBV2
clone size: few
J gene: TRBJ1-5
CDR3 protein: CASSADREWQPQHF
CDR3 DNA: TGTGCCAGCAGCGCGGACAGGGAGTGGCAGCCCCAGCATTTT

D gene: TRBD1
V gene: TRBV2
clone size: .
J gene: TRBJ1-6
CDR3 protein: CASSAWGQGDSPLHF
CDR3 DNA: TGTGCCAGCAGCGCTTGGGGACAGGGCGATTCACCCCTCCACTTT

D gene: TRBD1
V gene: TRBV27
clone size: many
J gene: TRBJ2-3
CDR3 protein: CAIADRGPTDTQYF
CDR3 DNA: TGTGCCATCGCGGACAGGGGGCCGACAGATACGCAGTATTTT

D gene: TRBD1
V gene: TRBV5-1
clone size: once
J gene: TRBJ2-5
CDR3 protein: CASSPWDSQETQYF
CDR3 DNA: TGCGCCAGCAGCCCCTGGGACAGTCAAGAGACCCAGTACTTC

D gene: TRBD1
V gene: TRBV5-8
clone size: .
J gene: TRBJ2-7
CDR3 protein: CASSRGQGVSYF
CDR3 DNA: TGTGCCAGCAGCCGGGGACAGGGGGTATCCTACTTC

D gene: TRBD2
V gene: TRBV30
clone size: .
J gene: TRBJ2-5
CDR3 protein: CAWSMAGGAETQYF
CDR3 DNA: TGTGCCTGGAGTATGGCGGGAGGGGCGGAGACCCAGTACTTC

D gene: TRBD2
V gene: TRBV2
clone size: .
J gene: TRBJ2-6
CDR3 protein: CASSGLAGTGANVLTF
CDR3 DNA: TGTGCCAGCAGCGGACTAGCGGGGACTGGGGCCAACGTCCTGACTTTC

D gene: .
V gene: TRBV11-2
clone size: once
J gene: TRBJ1-1
CDR3 protein: CASSKGVGTEAFF
CDR3 DNA: TGTGCCAGCAGCAAAGGGGTAGGCACTGAAGCTTTCTTT

D gene: TRBD2
V gene: TRBV27
clone size: .
J gene: TRBJ2-1
CDR3 protein: CASSPGLAREQFF
CDR3 DNA: TGTGCCAGCAGTCCGGGACTAGCAAGGGAGCAGTTCTTC

D gene: TRBD2
V gene: TRBV29-1
clone size: .
J gene: TRBJ2-1
CDR3 protein: CSVAGSGNYNEQFF
CDR3 DNA: TGCAGCGTTGCTGGTAGCGGGAATTACAATGAGCAGTTCTTC

D gene: TRBD2
V gene: TRBV7-3
clone size: once
J gene: TRBJ2-7
CDR3 protein: CASSLGFSGRDEQYF
CDR3 DNA: TGTGCCAGCAGCTTAGGGTTTAGCGGGAGAGACGAGCAGTACTTC

D gene: TRBD1
V gene: TRBV10-3
clone size: .
J gene: TRBJ1-1
CDR3 protein: CAIRETGSTNTEAFF
CDR3 DNA: TGTGCCATCAGGGAGACAGGGAGCACGAACACTGAAGCTTTCTTT

D gene: .
V gene: TRBV6-1
clone size: .
J gene: TRBJ2-5
CDR3 protein: CASSEDLNRVQETQYF
CDR3 DNA: TGTGCCAGCAGTGAGGACCTTAACAGGGTCCAAGAGACCCAGTACTTC

D gene: TRBD2
V gene: TRBV11-3
clone size: .
J gene: TRBJ2-3
CDR3 protein: CASSLSAGGGADTQYF
CDR3 DNA: TGTGCCAGCAGCCTCTCGGCGGGAGGGGGGGCCGATACGCAGTATTTT

D gene: TRBD1
V gene: TRBV19
clone size: .
J gene: TRBJ1-5
CDR3 protein: CASSTLDRGGQPQHF
CDR3 DNA: TGTGCCAGTAGTACCTTGGACAGGGGGGGGCAGCCCCAGCATTTT

D gene: .
V gene: TRBV7-2
clone size: .
J gene: TRBJ2-5
CDR3 protein: CASSLRRSAVQETQYF
CDR3 DNA: TGTGCCAGCAGCTTACGACGGTCCGCGGTCCAAGAGACCCAGTACTTC

D gene: .
V gene: TRBV5-5
clone size: .
J gene: TRBJ1-2
CDR3 protein: CASSSTGSGYTF
CDR3 DNA: TGTGCCAGCAGCTCAACAGGGTCTGGCTACACCTTC

D gene: .
V gene: TRBV5-8
clone size: .
J gene: TRBJ2-5
CDR3 protein: CASSLFGGETQYF
CDR3 DNA: TGTGCCAGCAGCTTGTTTGGAGGAGAGACCCAGTACTTC

D gene: TRBD2
V gene: TRBV5-8
clone size: few
J gene: TRBJ2-7
CDR3 protein: CASSLERTSRQYF
CDR3 DNA: TGTGCCAGCAGCTTGGAAAGGACTAGCAGGCAGTACTTC

D gene: TRBD2
V gene: TRBV5-5
clone size: .
J gene: TRBJ2-3
CDR3 protein: CASSFGTSGRAVDTQYF
CDR3 DNA: TGTGCCAGCAGCTTTGGGACTAGCGGGAGGGCCGTAGATACGCAGTATTTT

D gene: TRBD1
V gene: TRBV2
clone size: .
J gene: TRBJ2-5
CDR3 protein: CATKAGTGFVETQYF
CDR3 DNA: TGTGCCACCAAGGCGGGGACAGGGTTCGTAGAGACCCAGTACTTC

D gene: .
V gene: TRBV30
clone size: .
J gene: TRBJ2-2
CDR3 protein: CAWAGQNTGELFF
CDR3 DNA: TGTGCCTGGGCGGGACAGAACACCGGGGAGCTGTTTTTT

D gene: TRBD1
V gene: TRBV10-3
clone size: .
J gene: TRBJ1-4
CDR3 protein: CAISDPGQGATNEKLFF
CDR3 DNA: TGTGCCATCAGTGACCCCGGACAGGGTGCAACTAATGAAAAACTGTTTTTT

D gene: TRBD1
V gene: TRBV4-2
clone size: .
J gene: TRBJ2-5
CDR3 protein: CASSQELTGGSETQYF
CDR3 DNA: TGTGCCAGCAGCCAAGAATTGACAGGGGGCTCAGAGACCCAGTACTTC

D gene: TRBD2
V gene: TRBV7-8
clone size: .
J gene: TRBJ2-5
CDR3 protein: CASSLASGGRETQYF
CDR3 DNA: TGTGCCAGCAGCTTAGCTAGCGGGGGGAGAGAGACCCAGTACTTC

D gene: .
V gene: TRBV5-5
clone size: .
J gene: TRBJ2-7
CDR3 protein: CASSFGGTVLEQYF
CDR3 DNA: TGTGCCAGCAGCTTTGGCGGAACGGTTCTAGAGCAGTACTTC

D gene: .
V gene: TRBV13
clone size: few
J gene: TRBJ1-1
CDR3 protein: CASSPRDGREDTEAFF
CDR3 DNA: TGTGCCAGCAGCCCCCGGGACGGGAGGGAGGACACTGAAGCTTTCTTT

D gene: TRBD1
V gene: TRBV9
clone size: .
J gene: TRBJ2-3
CDR3 protein: CASSVEEGTGLDTQYF
CDR3 DNA: TGTGCCAGCAGCGTAGAGGAGGGGACAGGGTTGGATACGCAGTATTTT

D gene: TRBD1
V gene: TRBV2
clone size: few
J gene: TRBJ1-6
CDR3 protein: CASTLDRSSNSPLHF
CDR3 DNA: TGTGCCAGCACCTTGGACAGGAGCTCTAATTCACCCCTCCACTTT

D gene: TRBD2
V gene: TRBV29-1
clone size: .
J gene: TRBJ2-1
CDR3 protein: CSVDGTSAEDNEQFF
CDR3 DNA: TGCAGCGTTGACGGGACTAGCGCGGAGGACAATGAGCAGTTCTTC